Listed here is a single T cell receptor (beta chain). TCRdb's table, derived via immunoSEQ multiplex PCR, lists solely in-frame clones and lacks some. The table records some 1.5 million clones, 98% of them present only once. Germline-derived CDR1 and CDR2 are MNHEY and SMNVEV (reference sequence). The V end lost 3 bases, the J end lost 0 bases, and 9 bases lay between the germline ends. This CDR3 spans 16 amino acids. The entry originates in a study of shared clonotypes between healthy human individuals. The J gene is TRBJ2-6, the V gene TRBV27; D unresolved. The source material was naive CD4+ T cells sorted from blood. Subset noted: CD45RA+ positively selected. The sequence was obtained from a man aged 25 to 40 in good health. The DNA for the CDR3 is TGTGCCAGCAGTTTGAAAGGCCTCTCTGGGGCCAACGTCCTGACTTTC. It is translated as CASSLKGLSGANVLTF. Using reference TRBV27 and TRBJ2-6 for the parts outside the CDR3, the full variable domain is EAQVTQNPRYLITVTGKKLTVTCSQNMNHEYMSWYRQDPGLGLRQIYYSMNVEVTDKGDVPEGYKVSRKEKRNFPLILESPSPNQTSLYFCASSLKGLSGANVLTFGAGSRLTVL.